The clone carrying this T cell receptor (beta chain) occurred many times. Its target is not known. Individual cDNA molecules carried attached unique molecular identifiers. TCRdb itself ran the 5' RACE reads through MiXCR, one entry per CDR3 protein. The sample holds more than 50,000 distinct CDR3 sequences; 5.6% are singletons and the top ten take about 6.8%. This sample was included in a study of early T cells in non-severe SARS-CoV-2 infection. Background on the study: Alpha and beta chains were unpaired, from unsorted whole-blood bulk RNA. Study-wide points: Matches to VDJdb favored anti-spike CD8 responses and missed private and CD4 specificities.

The length of the CDR3 is 15 residues. CDR1 and CDR2 (germline): SGHRS, YFSETQ. V was cut by 1 base and J by 10 bases, with 18 bases left in between. The chain employs TRBV5-1 and TRBJ2-1; D gene ambiguous. This TCR was sampled from an adult who was a healthcare worker with PCR-confirmed SARS-CoV-2 infection or an uninfected control (not recorded which). Sample: whole blood. CDR3 sequence (DNA): TGCGCCAGCAGCTTGAACCAAGACAACTGGAACGAGCAGTTCTTC. This translates into CASSLNQDNWNEQFF.